The 14 T cell receptor beta chains below come from one sample, sequenced in a study of T cell responses to AZD1222 COVID-19 vaccine. Data came from immunoSEQ multiplex PCR; TCRdb stores just in-frame clones and leaves some out. Seen here are more than 130,000 clones, 90% observed once, and the top ten hold about 3.5%. The specimen was peripheral blood, collected on day 0 of AZD1222 vaccination. The receptors shown here come from an adult in good health.

The chain employs TRBV2 and TRBJ1-2; a weak D match, TRBD1 (5 bases). The CDR3 extends over 13 amino acids. CDR1 SNHLY and CDR2 FYNNEI come from the germline V gene. Between the trimmed V and J ends, which lost 4 bases and 5 bases, there was a span of 11 bases. CDR3 in DNA: TGTGCCAGCAGTGCATCCGGGGCGTATGGCTACACCTTC. It is translated as CASSASGAYGYTF.

The V call is TRBV30, the J call TRBJ1-3, with a tentative D call TRBD1 (5 bases). Germline V lookup: CDR1 GTSNPN, CDR2 SVGIG (reference sequence). Trimming took off 4 bases at V and 8 bases at J, with 15 bases between the two ends. This CDR3 has 13 amino acids. The CDR3 coding sequence is TGTGCCTGGACCAAGGGGCGGTTGGACACCATATATTTT. Translated, it gives CAWTKGRLDTIYF.

This chain links TRBV5-1 with TRBJ1-1, with 8 bases fitting TRBD1. From germline, CDR1 is SGHRS and CDR2 YFSETQ. J gave up 4 bases and V 2 bases, and 7 bases lay outside the gene matches. This CDR3 is built from 15 residues. The CDR3 loop is CASSLQQGGGTEAFF. DNA for the CDR3: TGCGCCAGCAGCTTACAACAGGGGGGAGGCACTGAAGCTTTCTTT. Full variable domain (outside the CDR3, taken from reference TRBV5-1 and TRBJ1-1): KAGVTQTPRYLIKTRGQQVTLSCSPISGHRSVSWYQQTPGQGLQFLFEYFSETQRNKGNFPGRFSGRQFSNSRSEMNVSTLELGDSALYLCASSLQQGGGTEAFFGQGTRLTVV.

The rearrangement links TRBV7-8 to TRBJ1-6; 7 bases align to TRBD1. The germline V gene encodes CDR1 SGHVS and CDR2 FQNEAQ. CDR3 length: 16 amino acids. V lost 2 bases, J lost 9 bases, and 10 bases stayed unmatched. The CDR3 loop reads CASSLLLDRVGSPLHF. DNA for the CDR3: TGTGCCAGCAGCTTACTCCTTGACAGGGTGGGTTCACCCCTCCACTTT.

The genes are TRBV19 and TRBJ1-2, with 8 nucleotides matching TRBD1. V was pared by 6 bases and J by 6 bases, with 9 bases of the junction left unmatched. Looked up from germline, CDR1 is LNHDA and CDR2 is SQIVND (reference sequence). The CDR3 runs 14 residues. As DNA, the CDR3 is TGTGCCAGTAGATCGGTGGACAGGGAGGATGGCTACACCTTC. It encodes CASRSVDREDGYTF.

The rearrangement joins TRBV19 to TRBJ1-2; D is possibly TRBD1 (6 bases). Germline assignment: CDR1 LNHDA and CDR2 SQIVND (reference sequence). The length of the CDR3 is 13 residues. The V gene lost 3 bases and the J gene lost 9 bases, with 14 bases spanning the gap. CDR3 residues: CASSINREGSYTF. The CDR3 nucleotides are TGTGCCAGTAGTATTAACAGGGAAGGAAGCTACACCTTC.

The chain joins TRBV27 to TRBJ2-1; a possible D gene is TRBD2 (6 bases). Per the germline V gene, CDR1 is MNHEY and CDR2 is SMNVEV (reference sequence). V lost 5 bases and J lost 7, with 15 bases in between. This CDR3 has 14 amino acids. This CDR3 reads CASSQGTPTNEQFF. Here the CDR3 DNA reads TGTGCCAGCAGTCAAGGGACTCCTACTAATGAGCAGTTCTTC.

This chain connects TRBV4-2 to TRBJ1-3, with D perhaps TRBD1 (6 bases). CDR1 LGHNA and CDR2 YNFKEQ come from the germline V gene. The CDR3 is 22 amino acids. V was shortened by 2 bases and J by 2 bases, with 31 bases between the two germline ends. CDR3 sequence reads: CASSQKIVGGSEQGLAGNTIYF. DNA of the CDR3: TGTGCCAGCAGCCAAAAGATAGTCGGGGGATCTGAACAGGGTTTAGCTGGAAACACCATATATTTT.

The J gene is TRBJ2-5, the V gene TRBV4-1; no definite D call. From germline, CDR1 is MGHRA and CDR2 YSYEKL. This CDR3 contains 13 residues. V was cut by 1 base and J by 3 bases, with 6 bases left in between. The CDR3 is CASSQAVKETQYF. CDR3 nucleotides: TGCGCCAGCAGCCAAGCGGTCAAAGAGACCCAGTACTTC.

J is TRBJ2-1 and V is TRBV3-1 (or the pseudogene TRBV3-2); 12 bases match TRBD2. The CDR3 sequence is 18 residues long. V was clipped by 3 bases and J by 1 base; unmatched bases: 7. CDR1 and CDR2 (germline): LGHDT, YNNKEL (reference sequence). This CDR3 is CASSQGLAGLGSYNEQFF. The CDR3 coding sequence is TGTGCCAGCAGCCAGGGACTAGCGGGCTTGGGATCCTACAATGAGCAGTTCTTC.

The CDR3 reads CASPTGYNEKLFF. Written as DNA, the CDR3 is TGTGCCAGCCCAACAGGCTATAATGAAAAACTGTTTTTT. This chain connects TRBV30 to TRBJ1-4; a possible D gene is TRBD1 (5 bases). V lost 8 bases and J 4 bases, leaving 14 bases between the germline ends. CDR1 is GTSNPN and CDR2 is SVGIG in the germline V gene (reference sequence). CDR3 length: 13 residues.

This clone occurred a few times. The chain uses TRBV25-1 and TRBJ1-2; possible D gene TRBD1, 6 bases. Trimming shortened V by 4 bases and J by 5 bases, and 14 bases separated the two germline ends. Germline loops: CDR1 MGHDK, CDR2 SYGVNS. The CDR3 has 14 residues. CDR3 sequence reads: CASSGPGAGYGYTF. The CDR3 region has the DNA TGTGCCAGCAGTGGACCAGGGGCGGGGTATGGCTACACCTTC.

The rearrangement joins TRBV6-2 or TRBV6-3 to TRBJ1-2; D is unclear. From germline, CDR1 is MNHEY and CDR2 SVGEGT. This CDR3 contains 14 residues. The V end lost 2 bases, the J end lost 0 bases, and 7 bases lay between the germline ends. The CDR3 loop reads CASSYRTTNYGYTF. The CDR3 DNA is TGTGCCAGCAGTTACCGGACCACTAACTATGGCTACACCTTC.

This chain connects TRBV10-3 to TRBJ1-1, with a weak D call TRBD1 (5 bases). The CDR3 has 12 amino acids. V gave up 8 bases and J gave up 5 bases, with 12 bases separating them. Germline V gives CDR1 ENHRY, CDR2 SYGVKD. CDR3 sequence: CAIGQGRTEAFF. The DNA of the CDR3 is TGTGCCATCGGGCAGGGTAGGACTGAAGCTTTCTTT.